This passage covers 28 T cell receptor beta chains from one sample sequenced in a study of CD8 T cells in Susac syndrome. RNA in amounts of roughly 0.5 to 1 ug was reverse transcribed with random hexamers. Each CDR3 protein is one row after TCRdb ran MiXCR on the immunoSEQ multiplex PCR reads. The table shows over 130,000 distinct CDR3 sequences, with 85% to 95% occurring only once. What was sequenced was CD4+ T cells from PBMCs. All receptors derive from a human donor with multiple sclerosis.

V and J are TRBV15 and TRBJ2-5; 7 bases map to TRBD1. The CDR3 spans 13 residues. V lost 5 bases, J lost 3 bases, and 3 bases stayed unmatched. In germline, CDR1 is LNHNV, CDR2 YYDKDF (reference sequence). In DNA form, the CDR3 reads TGTGCCACCAGCTTAGGACAGGAAGAGACCCAGTACTTC. Residues: CATSLGQEETQYF.

V and J are TRBV4-1 and TRBJ2-2; TRBD1 matches at 8 bases. Germline lookup yields CDR1 MGHRA and CDR2 YSYEKL. The CDR3 has 17 residues. Germline trimming cut 1 base from V and 4 bases from J; bases unmatched to any gene: 8. The chain's CDR3 is CASSQAGTGGSTGELFF. As DNA, the CDR3 is TGCGCCAGCAGCCAAGCAGGGACAGGAGGAAGCACCGGGGAGCTGTTTTTT.

The genes are TRBV12-3 or TRBV12-4 and TRBJ1-3; D unclear. The CDR3 is 15 residues long. V lost 6 bases and J lost 0, with 12 bases in between. The chain's CDR3 is CASRGRHGSGNTIYF. The CDR3 coding sequence is TGTGCCAGCAGGGGCAGGCACGGCTCTGGAAACACCATATATTTT.

This chain links TRBV20-1 with TRBJ2-1; a weak D match, TRBD2 (6 bases). Trimming pared 3 bases from V and 7 bases from J, leaving 13 bases between. CDR3 size: 13 residues. From germline, CDR1 is DFQATT and CDR2 SNEGSKA (reference sequence). DNA of the CDR3: TGCAGTGCTAGCGTGCCTAGCGTGAATGAGCAGTTCTTC. Translating it yields CSASVPSVNEQFF.

This clonotype was detected only once. The chain recombines TRBV28 with TRBJ1-5, with D unresolved. CDR1 and CDR2 from the germline V gene are MDHEN and SYDVKM. Trimming removed 1 base from V and 3 bases from J, with 7 bases in between. This CDR3 contains 14 residues. The CDR3 here is CASSLSGPNQPQHF. The CDR3 DNA follows: TGTGCCAGCAGTTTATCAGGACCCAATCAGCCCCAGCATTTT.

With respect to this clonotype: Germline is not matched at one junction end, which may reflect a read error. The chain employs TRBV7-7 and TRBJ2-1; D gene uncertain. This CDR3 comprises 14 residues. Germline assignment: CDR1 SSHAT and CDR2 FNYEAQ (reference sequence). The CDR3 sequence is CASSQIGSYNEQFF. CDR3 coding DNA: TGTGCTAGCAGTCAAATAGGCAGTTACAATGAGCAGTTCTTC.

This chain joins TRBV19 and TRBJ1-5; the match to TRBD1 covers 7 bases. V lost 6 bases, J lost 7 bases, and 15 bases stayed unmatched. Germline loops: CDR1 LNHDA, CDR2 SQIVND (reference sequence). The CDR3 has 16 residues. CDR3 in amino acids: CASSTYLGSGGQPQHF. Written as DNA, the CDR3 is TGTGCCAGTAGCACCTACCTCGGTTCAGGGGGACAGCCCCAGCATTTT.

This rearrangement joins TRBV4-2 to TRBJ2-4; no reliable D call. Germline-derived CDR1 and CDR2 are LGHNA and YNFKEQ. The CDR3 loop spans 18 amino acids. V lost 0 bases and J lost 0, with 15 bases in between. The CDR3 here is CASSQDVVRNIAKNIQYF. CDR3 in DNA: TGTGCCAGCAGCCAAGATGTGGTGAGGAACATAGCCAAAAACATTCAGTACTTC.

This chain joins TRBV23-1 and TRBJ2-7; D is perhaps TRBD1 (5 bases). TRBV23-1 is flagged as an ORF with uncertain function. This CDR3 spans 14 amino acids. V gave up 0 bases and J gave up 7 bases, with 13 bases separating them. The CDR3 bases are TGCGCCAGCAGTCAATCGTCCTCAGGGTGGGAGCAGTACTTC. As protein: CASSQSSSGWEQYF.

This clonotype was detected only a few times. The J gene is TRBJ1-5, the V gene TRBV4-1; tentative D call: TRBD1 (5 bases). The CDR3 spans 15 residues. Trimming took off 5 bases at V and 8 bases at J, with 19 bases between the two ends. Germline CDR1 is MGHRA and CDR2 is YSYEKL. CDR3 DNA: TGCGCCAGCAGCGCCCCGGGGGTAATAATTGAGCCCCAGCATTTT. This translates into CASSAPGVIIEPQHF.

V is TRBV5-4 and J is TRBJ2-5, with TRBD2 identical over 11 bases. The germline V gene has CDR1 SGHNT and CDR2 YYREEE (reference sequence). Trimming cost V 3 bases and J 0 bases; bases outside gene matches: 1. The CDR3 length is 15 residues. CDR3 in amino acids: CASSSTSGNQETQYF. Here the CDR3 DNA reads TGTGCCAGCAGCTCGACTAGCGGGAACCAAGAGACCCAGTACTTC.

V is TRBV20-1 and J is TRBJ1-1; possibly TRBD1 for D (5 bases). The V end lost 1 base, the J end lost 11 bases, and 17 bases lay between the germline ends. The germline V gene has CDR1 DFQATT and CDR2 SNEGSKA (reference sequence). CDR3 length: 13 residues. CDR3 DNA: TGCAGTGCTAGAGGACGGGGCGGGGGAGGTGCTTTCTTT. It is translated as CSARGRGGGGAFF.

The chain carries TRBV19 and TRBJ2-5; D is uncertain. The CDR3 has 15 amino acids. The V and J ends lost 5 bases and 0 bases respectively, with 13 bases between them. Germline V gives CDR1 LNHDA, CDR2 SQIVND (reference sequence). The CDR3 nucleotides read TGTGCCAGTAGTCTCCGACCCGGGTACCAAGAGACCCAGTACTTC. Its translation: CASSLRPGYQETQYF.

The chain couples TRBV28 to TRBJ2-2; D gene uncertain. CDR1 and CDR2 from the germline V gene are MDHEN and SYDVKM. This CDR3 has 12 amino acids. Deletions cut 6 bases from V and 7 bases from J, with 9 bases between. DNA of the CDR3: TGTGCCAGCAGGCAGGAGCTCGGGGAGCTGTTTTTT. It specifies CASRQELGELFF.

The chain joins TRBV7-2 to TRBJ2-2, with 11 bases matching TRBD2. Germline assignment: CDR1 SGHTA and CDR2 FQGNSA. After removal of 11 bases from V and 4 bases from J, the junction contained 6 bases not matched to a gene. There are 14 residues in the CDR3. Here the CDR3 reads CAVRLAGGTGELFF. The CDR3, as DNA: TGTGCCGTACGGCTAGCGGGAGGCACCGGGGAGCTGTTTTTT. The full variable domain, completed using reference TRBV7-2 and TRBJ2-2, is GAGVSQSPSNKVTEKGKDVELRCDPISGHTALYWYRQSLGQGLEFLIYFQGNSAPDKSGLPSDRFSAERTGGSVSTLTIQRTQQEDSAVYLCAVRLAGGTGELFFGEGSRLTVL.

This chain joins TRBV7-3 and TRBJ2-5, with 8 positions matching TRBD2. With V trimmed by 5 bases and J by 3 bases, 8 bases remained unmatched. CDR3 length: 15 residues. In germline, CDR1 is SGHTA, CDR2 FQGTGA. The CDR3 DNA is TGTGCCAGCAGCGCTCGAACGGGGGGGAAAGAGACCCAGTACTTC. It specifies CASSARTGGKETQYF.

The gene calls are TRBV15 and TRBJ1-2; possibly TRBD1 for D (6 bases). The CDR3 sequence is 16 residues long. The germline V gene encodes CDR1 LNHNV and CDR2 YYDKDF (reference sequence). V lost 2 bases and J lost 8, with 21 bases in between. This CDR3 reads CATSRRAPTGRGGYTF. The DNA of the CDR3 is TGTGCCACCAGCAGACGGGCCCCAACAGGGCGAGGCGGCTACACCTTC.

This chain connects TRBV20-1 to TRBJ1-6; D is unresolved. The V end lost 2 bases, the J end lost 6 bases, and 11 bases lay between the germline ends. The germline V gene has CDR1 DFQATT and CDR2 SNEGSKA (reference sequence). This CDR3 is 14 amino acids long. The CDR3 spells CSARNMAGNSPLHF. The CDR3 DNA is TGCAGTGCTAGAAACATGGCGGGTAATTCACCCCTCCACTTT.

J is TRBJ1-1 and V is TRBV7-2, with a tentative D call TRBD1 (6 bases). The CDR3 length is 14 residues. Germline V CDR1 and CDR2: SGHTA, FQGNSA. V lost 1 base, J lost 7 bases, and 13 bases lay in between. This CDR3 is CASSLGRGNVEAFF. The CDR3 DNA reads as TGTGCCAGCAGCTTAGGCAGGGGCAACGTTGAAGCTTTCTTT.

The chain has TRBV30 and TRBJ1-2; no clear D. The CDR3 extends over 15 amino acids. CDR1 and CDR2 (germline): GTSNPN, SVGIG (reference sequence). Trimming took 5 bases from V and 6 from J, leaving 22 bases between them. DNA of the CDR3: TGTGCCTGGGGCCTTGGAGGGCCAGAAACGAATGGCTACACCTTC. It yields the protein CAWGLGGPETNGYTF.

The DNA for the CDR3 is TGCAGTGCTATCCAGGGAGTAAGCGGCTACACCTTC. Translation gives CSAIQGVSGYTF. This sequence joins TRBV20-1 and TRBJ1-2; possible D gene TRBD1, 5 bases. The V end was cut by 4 bases, the J end by 8 bases, with 14 bases between. In germline, CDR1 is DFQATT, CDR2 SNEGSKA (reference sequence). The CDR3 spans 12 residues.

CDR3 nucleotides: TGTGCCAGCAGACGGGCGGCTCAGCCCCAGCATTTT. Protein product: CASRRAAQPQHF. This chain joins TRBV28 and TRBJ1-5; D remains unclear. V lost 6 bases, J lost 6 bases, and 9 bases lay in between. This CDR3 is built from 12 residues. CDR1 and CDR2 from the germline V gene are MDHEN and SYDVKM.

The J gene is TRBJ2-7, the V gene TRBV19; TRBD1 agrees at 9 bases. Per germline, CDR1 LNHDA and CDR2 SQIVND (reference sequence). The junction had 6 bases not matched to a gene; V was cut back by 5 bases and J by 4 bases. The CDR3 length is 14 residues. The CDR3 bases are TGTGCCAGTAGTCCTCCTGGGACAGGGTACGAGCAGTACTTC. This gives the protein CASSPPGTGYEQYF.

The chain joins TRBV2 to TRBJ2-7; possibly TRBD1 for D (6 bases). This CDR3 is 14 amino acids long. Germline V lookup: CDR1 SNHLY, CDR2 FYNNEI. V was clipped by 7 bases and J by 3 bases, with 16 bases between them. The CDR3 region is CASTMRQVGYEQYF. CDR3 nucleotides: TGTGCCAGCACTATGAGACAGGTGGGCTACGAGCAGTACTTC. The variable domain in full, completed from reference TRBV2 and TRBJ2-7, reads EPEVTQTPSHQVTQMGQEVILRCVPISNHLYFYWYRQILGQKVEFLVSFYNNEISEKSEIFDDQFSVERPDGSNFTLKIRSTKLEDSAMYFCASTMRQVGYEQYFGPGTRLTVT.

The CDR3 DNA reads TGTGCCAGCAGTTATCAGGTCTCTGGGGCCAACGTCCTGACTTTC. Its translation is CASSYQVSGANVLTF. The V gene is TRBV5-5, the J gene TRBJ2-6; D not resolved. This CDR3 is built from 15 residues. Germline V gene sequence: CDR1 SGHKS, CDR2 YYEKEE (reference sequence). V was pared by 5 bases and J by 0 bases, with 9 bases between.

V is TRBV11-2 and J is TRBJ2-5; D gene unclear. Germline CDR1 is SGHAT and CDR2 is FQNNGV. The V and J ends lost 6 bases and 6 bases respectively, with 11 bases between them. The CDR3 sequence is 12 residues long. The CDR3 spells CASSILPQTQYF. CDR3 nucleotides: TGTGCCAGCAGTATACTTCCACAGACCCAGTACTTC.

This clonotype was observed a single time. The chain recombines TRBV7-2 with TRBJ1-2; unclear D gene. Trimming removed 2 bases from V and 2 bases from J, with 9 bases in between. The germline gives CDR1 SGHTA, CDR2 FQGNSA. The CDR3 consists of 14 residues. For the CDR3, the DNA is TGTGCCAGCAGCTTACTGGGGAGGAACTATGGCTACACCTTC. Translated, it gives CASSLLGRNYGYTF.

This sequence joins TRBV24-1 and TRBJ2-1; either TRBD1 or TRBD2 may fit D (6 bases each). CDR3 size: 14 residues. The V end was cut by 5 bases, the J end by 6 bases, with 13 bases between. Per germline, CDR1 KGHDR and CDR2 SFDVKD. CDR3: CATSGRGGGNEQFF. The DNA for the CDR3 is TGTGCCACCAGTGGCAGGGGAGGAGGCAATGAGCAGTTCTTC.